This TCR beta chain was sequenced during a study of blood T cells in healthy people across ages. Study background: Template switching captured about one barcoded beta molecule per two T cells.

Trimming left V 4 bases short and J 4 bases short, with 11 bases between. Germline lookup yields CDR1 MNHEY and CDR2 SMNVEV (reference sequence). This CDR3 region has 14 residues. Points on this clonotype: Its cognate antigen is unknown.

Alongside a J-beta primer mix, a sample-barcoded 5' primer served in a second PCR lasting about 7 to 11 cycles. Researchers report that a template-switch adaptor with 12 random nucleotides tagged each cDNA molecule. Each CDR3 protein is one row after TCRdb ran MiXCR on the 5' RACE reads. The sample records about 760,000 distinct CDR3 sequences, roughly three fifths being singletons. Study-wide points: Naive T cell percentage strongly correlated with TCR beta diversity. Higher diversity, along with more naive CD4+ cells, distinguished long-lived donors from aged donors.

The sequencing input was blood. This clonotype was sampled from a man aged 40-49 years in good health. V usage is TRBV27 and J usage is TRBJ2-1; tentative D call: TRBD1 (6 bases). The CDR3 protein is CASSSPGVYNEQFF. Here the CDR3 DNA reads TGTGCCAGCAGTTCCCCAGGGGTGTACAATGAGCAGTTCTTC.